The sequence of this T cell receptor (beta chain) was determined in a study of blood T cells in healthy people across ages. Study-level findings and limits: Naive T cell percentage by flow cytometry tracked strongly with beta diversity. Naive and antigen-experienced cells could not be conclusively compared, given unsorted PBMCs.

CDR3 length equals 16 residues. Trimming cost V 4 bases and J 4 bases, with 22 bases left between them. In germline, CDR1 is DFQATT, CDR2 SNEGSKA (reference sequence). Researchers isolated at least 6.5 million PBMCs per sample. A note on this clonotype: Its antigen is not identified.

Alongside a J-beta primer mix, a sample-barcoded 5' primer served in a second PCR lasting about 7 to 11 cycles. TCRdb passed the 5' RACE reads through MiXCR, listing each CDR3 protein once. The sample lists about 650,000 distinct CDR3 sequences, 45% to 60% seen once, with 13% in the top ten. What was sequenced was blood. This receptor was obtained from a woman of 80 years or more in good health. The rearrangement links TRBV20-1 to TRBJ2-5; the D gene is possibly TRBD1 (6 bases). CDR3 DNA sequence: TGCAGTGCTAAAACAGGGTTTACGAGATATGGAGAGACCCAGTACTTC. This codes for CSAKTGFTRYGETQYF.